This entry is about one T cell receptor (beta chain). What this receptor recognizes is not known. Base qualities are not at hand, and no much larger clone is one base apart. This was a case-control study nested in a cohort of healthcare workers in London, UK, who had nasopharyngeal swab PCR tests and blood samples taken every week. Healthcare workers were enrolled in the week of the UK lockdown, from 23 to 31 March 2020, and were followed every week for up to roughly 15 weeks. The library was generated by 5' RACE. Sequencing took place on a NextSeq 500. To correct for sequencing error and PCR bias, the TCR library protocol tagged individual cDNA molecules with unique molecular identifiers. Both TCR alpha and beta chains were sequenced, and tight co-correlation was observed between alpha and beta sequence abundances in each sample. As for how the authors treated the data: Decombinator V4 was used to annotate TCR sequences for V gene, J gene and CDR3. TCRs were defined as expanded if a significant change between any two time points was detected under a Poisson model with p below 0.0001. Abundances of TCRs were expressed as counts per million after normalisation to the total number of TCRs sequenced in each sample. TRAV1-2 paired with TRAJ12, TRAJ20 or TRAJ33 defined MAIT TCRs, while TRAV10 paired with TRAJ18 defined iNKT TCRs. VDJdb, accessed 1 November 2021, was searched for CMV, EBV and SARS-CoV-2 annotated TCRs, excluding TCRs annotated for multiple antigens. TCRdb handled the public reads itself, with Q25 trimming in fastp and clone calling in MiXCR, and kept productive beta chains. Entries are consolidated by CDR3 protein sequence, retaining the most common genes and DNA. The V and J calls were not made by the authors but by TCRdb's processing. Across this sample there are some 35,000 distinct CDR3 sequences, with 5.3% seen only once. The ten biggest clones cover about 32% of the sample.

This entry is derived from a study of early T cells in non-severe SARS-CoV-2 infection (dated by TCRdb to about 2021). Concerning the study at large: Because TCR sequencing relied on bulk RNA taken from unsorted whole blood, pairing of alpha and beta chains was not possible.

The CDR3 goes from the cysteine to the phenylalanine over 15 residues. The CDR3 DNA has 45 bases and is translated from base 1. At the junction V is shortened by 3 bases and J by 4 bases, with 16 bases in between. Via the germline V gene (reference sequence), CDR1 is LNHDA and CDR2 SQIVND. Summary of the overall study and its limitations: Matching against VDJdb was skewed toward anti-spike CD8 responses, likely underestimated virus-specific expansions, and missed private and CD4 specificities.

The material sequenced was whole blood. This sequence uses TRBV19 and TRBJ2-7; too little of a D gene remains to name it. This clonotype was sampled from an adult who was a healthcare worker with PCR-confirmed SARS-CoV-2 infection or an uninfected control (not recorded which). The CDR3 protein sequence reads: CASSMIRVGKYEQYF. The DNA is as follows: TGTGCCAGTAGTATGATTAGGGTTGGGAAGTACGAGCAGTACTTC.